This T cell receptor beta chain was found in a study of CD8+CD57+ T cells in acquired aplastic anemia. Background on the study: CD4+ and CD8+ cells, once sorted, gave DNA averaging about 3 ug. The study obtained 10 million to 12 million reads on average for CD4+ cells from healthy donors.

CDR3 size: 12 residues. Germline-derived CDR1 and CDR2 are SQVTM and ANQGSEA. Study-wide results and caveats: There were some 27 CD8+ CDR3 sequences that occurred in both patients and controls. Controls and patients did not differ significantly in CD8+ Simpson's diversity.

Genomic DNA templated the TCR beta VDJ and CDR3 profiling. TCRdb re-analysed the reads in MiXCR, keeping a single row per CDR3 protein. There are about 42,000 distinct CDR3 sequences in the sample; around 63% occur only once, and about 22% lies in the top ten. A remark on this clonotype: Its antigen is unknown. At one end, the junction sequence differs from germline, possibly due to a read error.

Material: sorted CD4+, CD8+, or CD8+CD57+ T cells (not recorded which) from PBMCs. The rearrangement links TRBV29-1 to TRBJ1-2; D unresolved. The clonotype originates from a human donor in good health, serving as a control. Here the CDR3 reads CSVEDPDYGYTF. CDR3 DNA sequence: TGCAGCGTCGAAGACCCGGACTATGGCTACACCTTC.